This TCR beta chain was found in a study of shared clonotypes between healthy human individuals (dated by TCRdb to the early 2020s). With respect to the entire study: The cohort comprised a couple of women and a few men aged 18 to 49 years. The study deeply sequenced blood TCR repertoires of five healthy adults to estimate repertoire size and the extent of clonotype sharing between individuals. For each donor, three plates each were used for CD4 naive and CD4 memory, two plates were used for CD8 naive, and one plate was used for CD8 memory. Libraries were prepared and TCR repertoires were sequenced by different laboratories using diverse techniques, in order to increase sequencing depth and limit assay-specific biases. Each donor's leukapheresis produced roughly between roughly 0.94 and 9.5 billion PBMCs. Overall study results and their limits: Based on pairwise subsampling, the degree of clonotype sharing among donors was expected to be affected by sequencing depth. When several donors were compared, the shared fraction of clonotypes was about 5.4% for naive CD4, around 3.6% for naive CD8, 2% to 2.5% for memory CD4, and 0.4% for memory CD8. Naive subsets generally had larger estimated clonotype richness than memory subsets did. Sampling was restricted to blood, and TCR repertoires in tissues likely differ from the TCR repertoires found in blood. Because the study included a small number of donors, the genetic and exposure-history diversity represented was limited. Incomplete sequencing was indicated by rarefaction of sorted-subset datasets, despite the large sequencing depth. Compared with non-shared clonotypes, clonotypes shared by all four sorted-subset donors had higher generation probabilities.

V is pared back by 2 bases and J by 8 bases, with 8 bases lying between the germline termini. As encoded in the germline V gene, CDR1 is SGDLS while CDR2 is YYNGEE. From the cysteine through the phenylalanine, the CDR3 covers 12 amino acids. Only the CDR3 part of the read is kept: 36 bases, read in frame from the first base. For the CD8 naive samples, CD45RO-negative cells were positively selected for CCR7, yielding a CD45RA+CCR7+ population from which TemRA cells were excluded. The donors were healthy, HIV-negative adults who had no recently reported acute infections or vaccinations. Every donor was a Caucasian adult living in Nashville, Tennessee, USA. After blood collection by leukapheresis, PBMCs were isolated using Ficoll-Histopaque density gradient centrifugation and then cryopreserved in the vapor phase of liquid nitrogen. Analytical flow cytometry was used to check the purity and quantity of each magnetically sorted T cell population. From each sorted fraction, genomic DNA was isolated and quantified by UV absorbance on a Nanodrop 2000c.

Using the deep immunoSEQ assay, TCR CDR3 regions were amplified from genomic DNA by multiplex PCR. For each cell subset, the extracted genomic DNA was distributed evenly across all wells of several immunoSEQ 96-well plates, and each plate served as one replicate. For sorted subsets, each replicate PCR was loaded with around 220 ng genomic DNA, equivalent to 25,000 to 30,000 T cell genomes. Purified libraries were quantified with a Qubit 3.0 fluorometer, sized on a Bioanalyzer 2100, and re-quantified with the KAPA Library Quantification kit. Every immunoSEQ 96-well plate was sequenced on a dedicated single-read 150-cycle Illumina NextSeq 550 flow cell. Concerning the study's data processing: Because only junctional sequences without quality scores were contained in the immunoSEQ output, filtering matching that applied to full-length reads could not be performed. To assign V/J genes and CDR3, sequences were annotated against IMGT germline references using PyIR, a Python wrapper for IgBLAST v1.9. Reads were removed for weak V/J assignments (E-value above 1e-6), missing CDR3, stop codons, out-of-frame junctions, or ambiguous translated residues. V3J clonotypes were defined as sequences sharing the same inferred V gene, J gene, and CDR3 amino acid sequence. Percentage overlap between repertoires was computed as shared unique clonotypes divided by the size of the smaller repertoire. Three approaches were used to assess repertoire richness: RTK rarefaction, the Chao1 estimator, and Recon v2.1 estimates of unobserved clonotypes. Generation probabilities for all TCRbeta clonotypes obtained by the gDNA method from a handful of donors were computed using OLGA. What TCRdb holds here is the immuneACCESS table cut down to in-frame rearrangements. Part of the clones is not present; checked against another copy, under half of the missing clones reflect an unresolved V gene, and the others are unexplained. V, J and clone size are those of that table, while D and trimming were read from the DNA. A total of about 2 million clones appear in this sample, roughly 95% of them only once. Less than 1.5% of the sample belongs to the ten largest clones.

As concerns this clone: Its target antigen remains unknown. Base quality data are lacking; no much larger clone is found one base away.

The specimen sequenced was naive CD8+ T cells sorted from blood. The cell subset or site tag for this specimen amounts to: CD45RA+CCR7+. The TCR comes from a man aged 18 to 35 in good health. The V and J genes are TRBV9 and TRBJ2-1, with the D gene call left open. The CDR3: CASSVWTDEQFF. The sequenced DNA: TGTGCCAGCAGCGTTTGGACGGATGAGCAGTTCTTC. Joined to the reference TRBV9 and TRBJ2-1 proteins, this CDR3 gives the full variable domain: DSGVTQTPKHLITATGQRVTLRCSPRSGDLSVYWYQQSLDQGLQFLIQYYNGEERAKGNILERFSAQQFPDLHSELNLSSLELGDSALYFCASSVWTDEQFFGPGTRLTVL.